This T cell receptor beta chain was recorded in a study of T cell responses to AZD1222 COVID-19 vaccine. The CDR3 loop spans 12 amino acids. Trimming took off 3 bases at V and 0 bases at J, with 3 bases between the two ends. Generated by immunoSEQ multiplex PCR, the TCRdb table keeps only in-frame clones and is missing some. The sample has approximately 190,000 clones, roughly 92% seen once; the top ten hold 1% to 1.5%. Sequenced here: peripheral blood, sampled on day 0 of AZD1222 vaccination. The chain links TRBV12-3 or TRBV12-4 to TRBJ2-7; D ambiguous. This TCR was recovered from an adult in good health. As DNA, the CDR3 is TGTGCCAGCAGTTTTGACTCCTACGAGCAGTACTTC. Translating gives CASSFDSYEQYF.